This is a list of T cell receptor beta chains from one sample in a study of blood T cell repertoires in COVID-19. Some clones are missing from TCRdb's copy, which holds only in-frame ones; the method was immunoSEQ multiplex PCR. Of about 230,000 clones in the sample, approximately 82% were seen once. Sequenced input: peripheral blood. These receptors originate from a woman in her 70s with active or convalescent COVID-19. The CDR3 runs from the conserved cysteine through the conserved F or W. Fields, in order: V gene, clone size, J gene, D gene, CDR3 length, CDR3 protein, CDR3 DNA. A D gene is named only where the DNA matches it firmly. Size is omitted from some rows. Given values are once, few, many or a class for expanded clones.

TRBV7-2	NA	TRBJ1-4	TRBD1	14	CASSPDRGGEKLFF	TGTGCCAGCAGCCCGGACAGGGGAGGAGAAAAACTGTTTTTT
TRBV5-1	NA	TRBJ2-1	NA	16	CASSFRQPGLLNEQFF	TGCGCCAGCAGCTTCCGCCAGCCGGGACTCCTCAATGAGCAGTTCTTC
TRBV5-4	NA	TRBJ2-7	TRBD1	15	CASSLLGTADYEQYF	TGTGCCAGCAGCCTGCTCGGGACAGCAGACTACGAGCAGTACTTC
TRBV15	NA	TRBJ2-1	TRBD2	15	CATSREISGGAGRFF	TGTGCCACCAGCAGAGAGATCAGCGGGGGGGCCGGTCGGTTCTTC
TRBV29-1	NA	TRBJ1-6	TRBD1	18	CSVGQGAFESSYNSPLHF	TGCAGCGTAGGGCAGGGGGCTTTTGAAAGTTCCTATAATTCACCCCTCCACTTT
TRBV28	few	TRBJ1-1	NA	14	CATHRGGPVTEAFF	TGTGCCACCCACCGCGGGGGCCCCGTCACTGAAGCTTTCTTT
TRBV5-1	NA	TRBJ1-5	TRBD1	15	CASSLGGQGHQPQHF	TGCGCCAGCAGCTTGGGGGGACAGGGGCATCAGCCCCAGCATTTT
TRBV29-1	NA	TRBJ2-2	TRBD1	16	CSVEDHGDRYTGELFF	TGCAGCGTTGAAGATCATGGGGACAGATACACCGGGGAGCTGTTTTTT
TRBV4-1	few	TRBJ2-2	TRBD2	16	CASTIQPGGNTGELFF	TGCGCCAGCACTATACAACCGGGGGGGAACACCGGGGAGCTGTTTTTT
TRBV18	NA	TRBJ2-1	TRBD2	17	CASSPIPGLAGAGEQFF	TGTGCCAGCTCACCAATACCGGGACTAGCGGGAGCCGGAGAGCAGTTCTTC
TRBV19	NA	TRBJ2-3	TRBD1	17	CASSSGGTGGRTDTQYF	TGTGCCAGTAGTAGCGGTGGGACAGGGGGCCGGACAGATACGCAGTATTTT
TRBV6-5	once	TRBJ1-2	NA	16	CASSYSRQDSYYGYTF	TGTGCCAGCAGTTACTCCCGACAGGACTCCTACTATGGCTACACCTTC
TRBV5-6	NA	TRBJ2-5	NA	15	CASSYYRSPGETQYF	TGTGCCAGCAGCTACTACAGGAGCCCAGGGGAGACCCAGTACTTC
TRBV9	NA	TRBJ1-2	NA	15	CASSVGQGPTMSYTF	TGTGCCAGCAGCGTAGGTCAGGGCCCCACTATGAGCTACACCTTC
TRBV6-5	NA	TRBJ2-3	NA	14	CASSPTRLADTQYF	TGTGCCAGCAGCCCCACCAGACTAGCAGATACGCAGTATTTT
TRBV6-4	NA	TRBJ2-5	TRBD2	15	CASSDSGGGLETQYF	TGTGCCAGCAGTGACTCTGGCGGGGGGTTGGAGACCCAGTACTTC
TRBV5-1	few	TRBJ1-4	TRBD1	15	CASSGQGTTNEKLFF	TGCGCCAGCAGCGGACAGGGCACCACTAATGAAAAACTGTTTTTT
TRBV18	few	TRBJ1-5	NA	13	CASSPPGNQPQHF	TGTGCCAGCTCTCCCCCCGGCAATCAGCCCCAGCATTTT
TRBV29-1	NA	TRBJ2-5	TRBD2	14	CSVGAGELQETQYF	TGCAGCGTTGGGGCGGGAGAGCTTCAAGAGACCCAGTACTTC
TRBV2	NA	TRBJ2-3	NA	14	CASSEGQVQDTQYF	TGTGCCAGCAGTGAAGGACAGGTTCAAGATACGCAGTATTTT
TRBV28	NA	TRBJ1-1	NA	15	CASNPRWVANTEAFF	TGTGCCAGCAACCCCCGTTGGGTAGCAAACACTGAAGCTTTCTTT
TRBV2	few	TRBJ1-5	TRBD1	15	CASSAETGGNQPQHF	TGTGCCAGCAGTGCGGAGACAGGGGGCAATCAGCCCCAGCATTTT
TRBV11-2	NA	TRBJ2-5	NA	13	CASSFSSSETQYF	TGTGCCAGCAGCTTCTCCTCCTCAGAGACCCAGTACTTC
TRBV6-2/TRBV6-3	once	TRBJ1-2	NA	13	CASTPDTSYGYTF	TGTGCCAGCACCCCGGACACCAGCTATGGCTACACCTTC
TRBV7-9	NA	TRBJ2-3	NA	12	CASRQGTDTQYF	TGTGCCAGCAGACAGGGCACAGATACGCAGTATTTT
TRBV27	once	TRBJ2-7	NA	14	CASSLDRNSYEQYF	TGTGCCAGCAGTCTGGACAGAAACTCCTACGAGCAGTACTTC
TRBV3-1/TRBV3-2	NA	TRBJ2-5	NA	13	CASSPSRVGTQYF	TGTGCCAGCAGCCCCTCTAGAGTTGGGACCCAGTACTTC
TRBV5-4	NA	TRBJ1-2	TRBD1	14	CASNPREGADGYTF	TGTGCCAGCAACCCCCGTGAGGGGGCGGATGGCTACACCTTC
TRBV6-6	NA	TRBJ2-7	NA	13	CASRRTAQDEQYF	TGTGCCAGCAGACGGACCGCACAGGACGAGCAGTACTTC
TRBV19	NA	TRBJ1-5	NA	14	CATRPRHGDQPQHF	TGTGCCACCCGACCTAGACACGGGGATCAGCCCCAGCATTTT
TRBV30	few	TRBJ2-2	NA	15	CAWNQGSRSTGELFF	TGTGCCTGGAACCAGGGATCTCGGTCCACCGGGGAGCTGTTTTTT
TRBV6-1	NA	TRBJ1-6	NA	15	CASSEIPGNNSPLHF	TGTGCCAGCAGTGAAATCCCGGGGAATAATTCACCCCTCCACTTT